The 2 T cell receptor beta chains below were found in one sample sequenced in a study of blood T cell repertoires in COVID-19. Repertoires were generated with immunoSEQ multiplex PCR, while TCRdb's copy carries only in-frame clones and drops some. The sample shows about 240,000 clones, approximately 84% of them seen only once. Specimen: PBMCs or T cells enriched from blood (not recorded which). The receptors shown here come from a woman aged 40-49 years with acute COVID-19.

The chain's CDR3 is CASSWTGDYEQYF. The CDR3 nucleotides read TGTGCCAGCAGTTGGACAGGAGACTACGAGCAGTACTTC. The gene calls are TRBV12-3 or TRBV12-4 and TRBJ2-7; 7 bases are a match to TRBD1. V was clipped by 4 bases and J by 3 bases; unmatched bases: 3. The CDR3 has 13 amino acids.

The chain employs TRBV25-1 and TRBJ2-5; TRBD1 matches at 11 bases. Germline CDR1 reads MGHDK; CDR2 reads SYGVNS. This CDR3 is built from 16 residues. The V and J ends lost 5 bases and 5 bases, in that order; junction bases with no gene match: 10. CDR3 loop: CASSTGQGVHSETQYF. DNA for the CDR3: TGTGCCAGCAGTACGGGACAGGGGGTCCACTCGGAGACCCAGTACTTC.